This record covers a single T cell receptor beta chain. After removal of 8 bases from V and 0 bases from J, the junction contained 6 bases not matched to a gene. The CDR3 totals 15 residues. Germline V gene data show CDR1 as SNHLY and CDR2 as FYNNEI. Authors' processing steps: Scientists estimated how many nucleated cells there were by amplifying reference gene primers. Sequencing was performed with immunoSEQ multiplex PCR; in TCRdb, only in-frame clones are kept and a portion is missing. The V and J calls and clone size were taken over from that table, and D and trimming were inferred from the DNA. This sample has 130,000 to 150,000 clones, with roughly 77% found just once. The data originate from a study of blood T cell repertoires in COVID-19. About the study: Spain, Italy and the United States supplied samples that represented acute and convalescent COVID-19. T cells, B-cell-depleted T cells, or PBMCs provided the cDNA or gDNA that served as material.

Enrolment of Seattle patients took place during active infection, and they were followed longitudinally. The chain links TRBV2 to TRBJ1-1; 10 nucleotides align to TRBD1. The TCR was taken from a woman aged 70-85 years with COVID-19, enrolled during active disease. The specimen sequenced was peripheral blood. DNA for the CDR3: TGTGCCAGCCCACGGGGACAGGGGATGAACACTGAAGCTTTCTTT. Protein sequence: CASPRGQGMNTEAFF.